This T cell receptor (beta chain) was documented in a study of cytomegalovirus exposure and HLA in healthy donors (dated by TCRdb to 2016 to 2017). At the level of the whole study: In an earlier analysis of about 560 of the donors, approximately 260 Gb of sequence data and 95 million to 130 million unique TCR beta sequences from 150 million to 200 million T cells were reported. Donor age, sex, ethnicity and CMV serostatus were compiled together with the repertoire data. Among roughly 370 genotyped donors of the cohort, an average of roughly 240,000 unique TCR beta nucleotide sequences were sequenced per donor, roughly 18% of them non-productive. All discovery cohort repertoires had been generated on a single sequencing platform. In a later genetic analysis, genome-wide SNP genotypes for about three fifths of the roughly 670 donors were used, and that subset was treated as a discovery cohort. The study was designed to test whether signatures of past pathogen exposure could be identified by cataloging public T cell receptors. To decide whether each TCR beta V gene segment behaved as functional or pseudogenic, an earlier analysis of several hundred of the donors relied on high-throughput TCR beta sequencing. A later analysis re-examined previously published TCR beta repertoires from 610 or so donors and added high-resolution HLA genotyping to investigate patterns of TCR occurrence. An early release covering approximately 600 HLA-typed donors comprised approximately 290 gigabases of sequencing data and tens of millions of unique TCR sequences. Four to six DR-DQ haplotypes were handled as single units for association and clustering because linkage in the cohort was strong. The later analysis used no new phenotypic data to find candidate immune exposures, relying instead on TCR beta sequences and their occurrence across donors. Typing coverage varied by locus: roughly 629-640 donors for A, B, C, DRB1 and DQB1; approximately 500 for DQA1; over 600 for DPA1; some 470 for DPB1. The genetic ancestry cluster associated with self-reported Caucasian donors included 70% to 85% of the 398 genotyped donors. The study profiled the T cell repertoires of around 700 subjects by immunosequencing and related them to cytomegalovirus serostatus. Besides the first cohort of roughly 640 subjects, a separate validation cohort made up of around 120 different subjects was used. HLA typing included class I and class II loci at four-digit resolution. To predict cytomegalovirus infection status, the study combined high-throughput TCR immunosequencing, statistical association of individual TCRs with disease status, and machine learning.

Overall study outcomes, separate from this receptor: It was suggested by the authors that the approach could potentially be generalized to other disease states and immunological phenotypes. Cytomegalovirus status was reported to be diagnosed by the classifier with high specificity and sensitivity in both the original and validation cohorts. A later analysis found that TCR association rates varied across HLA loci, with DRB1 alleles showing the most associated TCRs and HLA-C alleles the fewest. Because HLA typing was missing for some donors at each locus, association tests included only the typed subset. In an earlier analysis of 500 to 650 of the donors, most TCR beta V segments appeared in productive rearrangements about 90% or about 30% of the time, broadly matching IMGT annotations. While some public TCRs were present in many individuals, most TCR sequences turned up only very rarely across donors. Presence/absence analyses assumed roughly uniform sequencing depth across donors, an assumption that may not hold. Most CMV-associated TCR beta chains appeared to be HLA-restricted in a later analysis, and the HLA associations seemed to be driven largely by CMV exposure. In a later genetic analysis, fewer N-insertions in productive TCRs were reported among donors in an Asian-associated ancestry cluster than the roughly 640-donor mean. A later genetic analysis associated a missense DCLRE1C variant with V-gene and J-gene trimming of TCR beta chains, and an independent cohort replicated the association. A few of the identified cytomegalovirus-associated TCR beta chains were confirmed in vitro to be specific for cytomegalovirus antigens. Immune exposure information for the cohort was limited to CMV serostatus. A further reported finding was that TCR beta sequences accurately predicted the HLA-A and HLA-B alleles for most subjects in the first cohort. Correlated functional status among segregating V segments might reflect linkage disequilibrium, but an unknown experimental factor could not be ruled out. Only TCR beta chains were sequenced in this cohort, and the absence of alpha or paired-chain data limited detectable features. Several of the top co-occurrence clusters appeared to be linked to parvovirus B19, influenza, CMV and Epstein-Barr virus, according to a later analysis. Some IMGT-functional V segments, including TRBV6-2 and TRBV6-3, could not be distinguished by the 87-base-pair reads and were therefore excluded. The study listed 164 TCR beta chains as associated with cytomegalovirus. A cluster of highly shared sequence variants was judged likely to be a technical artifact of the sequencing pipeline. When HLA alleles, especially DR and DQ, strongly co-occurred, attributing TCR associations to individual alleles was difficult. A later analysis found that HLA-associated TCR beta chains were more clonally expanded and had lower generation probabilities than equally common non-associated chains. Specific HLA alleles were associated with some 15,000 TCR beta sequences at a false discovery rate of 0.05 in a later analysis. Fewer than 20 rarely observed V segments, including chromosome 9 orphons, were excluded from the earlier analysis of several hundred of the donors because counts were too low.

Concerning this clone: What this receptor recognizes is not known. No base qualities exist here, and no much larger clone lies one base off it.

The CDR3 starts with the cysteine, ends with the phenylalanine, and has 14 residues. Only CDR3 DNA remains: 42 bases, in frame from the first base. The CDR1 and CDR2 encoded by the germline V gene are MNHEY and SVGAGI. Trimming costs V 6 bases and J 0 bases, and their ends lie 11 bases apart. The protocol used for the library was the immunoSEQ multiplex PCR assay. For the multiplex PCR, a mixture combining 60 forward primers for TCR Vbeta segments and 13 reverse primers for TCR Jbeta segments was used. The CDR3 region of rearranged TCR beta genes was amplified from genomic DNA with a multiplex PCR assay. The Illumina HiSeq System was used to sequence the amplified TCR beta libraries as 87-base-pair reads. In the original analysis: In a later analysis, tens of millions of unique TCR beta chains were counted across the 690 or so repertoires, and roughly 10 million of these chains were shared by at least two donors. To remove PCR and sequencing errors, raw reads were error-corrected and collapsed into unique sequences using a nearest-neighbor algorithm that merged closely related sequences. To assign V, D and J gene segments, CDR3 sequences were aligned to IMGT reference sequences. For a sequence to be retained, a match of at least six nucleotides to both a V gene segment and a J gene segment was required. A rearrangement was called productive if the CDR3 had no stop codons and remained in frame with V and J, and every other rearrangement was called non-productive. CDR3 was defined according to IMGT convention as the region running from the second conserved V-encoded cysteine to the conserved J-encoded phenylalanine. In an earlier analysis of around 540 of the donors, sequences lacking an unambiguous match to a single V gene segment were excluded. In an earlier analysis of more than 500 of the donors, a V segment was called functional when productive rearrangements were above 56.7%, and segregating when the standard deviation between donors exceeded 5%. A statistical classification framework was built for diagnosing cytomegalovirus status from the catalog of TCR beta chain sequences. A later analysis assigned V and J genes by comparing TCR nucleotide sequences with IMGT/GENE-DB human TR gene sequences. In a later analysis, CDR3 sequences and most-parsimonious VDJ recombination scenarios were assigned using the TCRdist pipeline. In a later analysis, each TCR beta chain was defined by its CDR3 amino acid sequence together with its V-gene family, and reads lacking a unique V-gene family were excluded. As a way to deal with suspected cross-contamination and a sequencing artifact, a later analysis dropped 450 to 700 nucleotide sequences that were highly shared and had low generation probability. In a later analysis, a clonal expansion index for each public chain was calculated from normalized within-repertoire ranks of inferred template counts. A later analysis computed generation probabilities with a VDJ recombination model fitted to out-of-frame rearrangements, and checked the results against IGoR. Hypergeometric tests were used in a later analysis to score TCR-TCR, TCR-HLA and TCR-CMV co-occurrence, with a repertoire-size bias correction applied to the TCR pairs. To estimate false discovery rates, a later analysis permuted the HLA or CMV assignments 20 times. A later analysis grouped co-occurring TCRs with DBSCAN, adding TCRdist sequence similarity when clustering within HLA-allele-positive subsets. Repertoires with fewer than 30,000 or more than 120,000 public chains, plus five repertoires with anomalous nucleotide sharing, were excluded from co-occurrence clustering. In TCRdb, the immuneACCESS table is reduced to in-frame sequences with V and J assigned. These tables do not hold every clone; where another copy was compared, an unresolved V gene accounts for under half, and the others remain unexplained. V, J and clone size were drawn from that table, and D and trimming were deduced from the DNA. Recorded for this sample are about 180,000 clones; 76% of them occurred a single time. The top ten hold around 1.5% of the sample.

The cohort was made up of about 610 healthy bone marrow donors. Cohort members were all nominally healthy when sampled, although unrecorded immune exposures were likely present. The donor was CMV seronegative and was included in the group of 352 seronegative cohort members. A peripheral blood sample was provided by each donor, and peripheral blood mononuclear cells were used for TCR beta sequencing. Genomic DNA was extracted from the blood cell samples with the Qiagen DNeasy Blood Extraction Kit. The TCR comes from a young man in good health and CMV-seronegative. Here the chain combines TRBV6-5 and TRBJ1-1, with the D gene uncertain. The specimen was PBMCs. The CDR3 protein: CASSHAPVNTEAFF. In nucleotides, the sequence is TGTGCCAGCAGCCACGCCCCAGTGAACACTGAAGCTTTCTTT.